The sequence of this TCR beta chain was determined in a study of technical replicates of blood from a handful of donors. Germline trimming cut 6 bases from V and 2 bases from J; bases unmatched to any gene: 6. There are 16 residues in the CDR3. Germline values: CDR1 ENHRY, CDR2 SYGVKD. Profiled with immunoSEQ multiplex PCR; TCRdb holds only in-frame clones, not every one. The table includes just over 55,000 clones, roughly 95% detected once. The sequence came from a human donor in good health. Some clones in this sample may be carry-over from other donors' samples. The rearrangement uses TRBV10-3 and TRBJ2-3, with 12 bases matching TRBD2. Sequenced sample: PBMCs. CDR3 bases: TGTGCCATCAGACCCGGACTAGCGGGAAACACAGATACGCAGTATTTT. As protein: CAIRPGLAGNTDTQYF.